This passage covers 5 T cell receptor beta chains from one sample sequenced in a study of shared clonotypes between healthy human individuals. Clones were sequenced by immunoSEQ multiplex PCR, and TCRdb holds only the in-frame ones, with some missing. The sample yields about 2.2 million clones, approximately 92% seen once. Naivety among CD8 cells was defined by CD45RO negativity and positive CCR7 selection, thereby excluding terminally differentiated effector memory CD45RA+ cells. The sequencing sample was made of naive CD8+ T cells from PBMCs. These receptors all stem from a man younger than 30 in good health. Some clones in this sample may be carry-over from other donors' samples.

About this clone: The identical CDR3 is also encoded by other nucleotide sequences in the sample. This chain links TRBV9 with TRBJ1-2; 7 bases line up with TRBD1. Germline loops: CDR1 SGDLS, CDR2 YYNGEE. The CDR3 sequence is 15 residues long. V shed 0 bases, J shed 2 bases, and the junction held 4 bases outside the gene matches. The CDR3 DNA follows: TGTGCCAGCAGCGTAGCCGGGACAGCGAACTATGGCTACACCTTC. This encodes CASSVAGTANYGYTF.

The chain links TRBV7-6 to TRBJ2-2; TRBD2 matches 14 bases. Germline V lookup: CDR1 SGHVS, CDR2 FNYEAQ. The CDR3 is 18 residues long. The V and J ends lost 5 bases and 5 bases, in that order; junction bases with no gene match: 10. DNA for the CDR3: TGTGCCAGCAGCGCTCCGGGACTAGCGGGAGCTCGAACCGGGGAGCTGTTTTTT. This translates into CASSAPGLAGARTGELFF.

The chain uses TRBV28 and TRBJ2-7; tentative D call: TRBD2 (5 bases). Germline assignment: CDR1 MDHEN and CDR2 SYDVKM. V gave up 9 bases and J gave up 1 base, with 25 bases separating them. This CDR3 region has 17 residues. In DNA, the CDR3 is TGTGCCAGTAAATCGAGAGCGGTTCCCCGGGGATCCTACGAGCAGTACTTC. Translating it yields CASKSRAVPRGSYEQYF. Complete variable domain (other parts from reference TRBV28 and TRBJ2-7): DVKVTQSSRYLVKRTGEKVFLECVQDMDHENMFWYRQDPGLGLRLIYFSYDVKMKEKGDIPEGYSVSREKKERFSLILESASTNQTSMYLCASKSRAVPRGSYEQYFGPGTRLTVT.

The chain has TRBV19 and TRBJ2-7, with 10 bases lining up with TRBD2. Germline V gene data show CDR1 as LNHDA and CDR2 as SQIVND (reference sequence). This CDR3 contains 15 residues. Trimming cost V 3 bases and J 2 bases; bases outside gene matches: 4. The CDR3 protein is CASSIGLADPYEQYF. The CDR3 region has the DNA TGTGCCAGTAGTATCGGACTAGCGGACCCCTACGAGCAGTACTTC. The variable domain in full, completed from reference TRBV19 and TRBJ2-7, reads DGGITQSPKYLFRKEGQNVTLSCEQNLNHDAMYWYRQDPGQGLRLIYYSQIVNDFQKGDIAEGYSVSREKKESFPLTVTSAQKNPTAFYLCASSIGLADPYEQYFGPGTRLTVT.

This chain uses TRBV2 with TRBJ1-5; TRBD1 agrees at 8 bases. The V gene end was trimmed by 3 bases and the J gene end by 2 bases; junction bases not matched to a gene: 6. The germline CDR1 and CDR2 sequences are SNHLY and FYNNEI. This CDR3 is built from 16 residues. DNA for the CDR3: TGTGCCAGCAGTGAGCTCAGGGGGCGAGGCAATCAGCCCCAGCATTTT. This encodes CASSELRGRGNQPQHF. Complete variable domain (other parts from reference TRBV2 and TRBJ1-5): EPEVTQTPSHQVTQMGQEVILRCVPISNHLYFYWYRQILGQKVEFLVSFYNNEISEKSEIFDDQFSVERPDGSNFTLKIRSTKLEDSAMYFCASSELRGRGNQPQHFGDGTRLSIL.